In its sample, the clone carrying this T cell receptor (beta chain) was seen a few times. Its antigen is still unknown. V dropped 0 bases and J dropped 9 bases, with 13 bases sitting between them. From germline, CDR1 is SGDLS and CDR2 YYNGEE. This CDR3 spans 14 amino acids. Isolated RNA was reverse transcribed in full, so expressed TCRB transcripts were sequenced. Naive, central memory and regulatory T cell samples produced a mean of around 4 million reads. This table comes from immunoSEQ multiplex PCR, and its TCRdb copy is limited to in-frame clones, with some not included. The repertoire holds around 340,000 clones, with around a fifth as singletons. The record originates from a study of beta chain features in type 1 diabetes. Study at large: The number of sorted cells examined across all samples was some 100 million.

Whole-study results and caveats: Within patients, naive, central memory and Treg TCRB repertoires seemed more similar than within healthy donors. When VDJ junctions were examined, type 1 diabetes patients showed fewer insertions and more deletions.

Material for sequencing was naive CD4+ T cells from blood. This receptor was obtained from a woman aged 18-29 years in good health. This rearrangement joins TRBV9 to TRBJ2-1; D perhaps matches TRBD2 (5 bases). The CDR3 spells CASSVDEEGSEQFF. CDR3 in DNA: TGTGCCAGCAGCGTAGATGAAGAGGGAAGTGAGCAGTTCTTC. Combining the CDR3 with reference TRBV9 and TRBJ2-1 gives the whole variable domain DSGVTQTPKHLITATGQRVTLRCSPRSGDLSVYWYQQSLDQGLQFLIQYYNGEERAKGNILERFSAQQFPDLHSELNLSSLELGDSALYFCASSVDEEGSEQFFGPGTRLTVL.